These 10 T cell receptor beta chains were sequenced from one sample in a study of T cell responses to AZD1222 COVID-19 vaccine. The assay was immunoSEQ multiplex PCR, and TCRdb's table has in-frame clones only and misses some. The repertoire holds some 190,000 clones, with roughly 91% as singletons. The source material was peripheral blood, sampled 28 days after the second AZD1222 dose. Source of these receptors: an adult who received the AZD1222 COVID-19 vaccine.

The V gene is TRBV5-6, the J gene TRBJ2-3; no definite D call. Trimming left V 7 bases short and J 6 bases short, with 15 bases between. The CDR3 runs to 13 residues. Germline V gene sequence: CDR1 SGHDT, CDR2 YYEEEE. The CDR3 spells CASGRVGPDTQYF. For the CDR3, the DNA is TGTGCCAGCGGAAGGGTTGGGCCCGATACGCAGTATTTT.

The gene calls are TRBV3-1 (or the pseudogene TRBV3-2) and TRBJ2-3; possibly TRBD2 for D (6 bases). The CDR3 spans 14 residues. Deletions cut 5 bases from V and 1 base from J, with 10 bases between. Germline lookup yields CDR1 LGHDT and CDR2 YNNKEL (reference sequence). This CDR3 is CASSFSGGTDTQYF. CDR3 coding DNA: TGTGCCAGCAGCTTTTCGGGGGGCACAGATACGCAGTATTTT.

The V and J genes are TRBV3-1 (or the pseudogene TRBV3-2) and TRBJ1-5, with TRBD1 as a possible D gene (5 bases). Germline assignment: CDR1 LGHDT and CDR2 YNNKEL (reference sequence). CDR3 length equals 15 residues. Trimming shortened V by 0 bases and J by 6 bases, and 12 bases separated the two germline ends. In DNA, the CDR3 is TGTGCCAGCAGCCAAGAGTCAGGGTTGGGTCAGCCCCAGCATTTT. It is translated as CASSQESGLGQPQHF.

The rearrangement links TRBV5-6 to TRBJ1-2, with 7 positions matching TRBD1. Trimming at V came to 3 bases and at J to 6 bases, leaving 2 bases not matched to a gene. The CDR3 runs 12 residues. Germline loops: CDR1 SGHDT, CDR2 YYEEEE. This CDR3 is CASSWDRDGYTF. The CDR3 bases are TGTGCCAGCAGCTGGGACAGAGATGGCTACACCTTC. Complete variable domain (other parts from reference TRBV5-6 and TRBJ1-2): DAGVTQSPTHLIKTRGQQVTLRCSPKSGHDTVSWYQQALGQGPQFIFQYYEEEERQRGNFPDRFSGHQFPNYSSELNVNALLLGDSALYLCASSWDRDGYTFGSGTRLTVV.

DNA for the CDR3: TGTGCCAGTAGTCAAACAGGGTCCTCGACTAGGGAGCAGTACTTC. This codes for CASSQTGSSTREQYF. The V gene is TRBV19, the J gene TRBJ2-7; D is tentatively TRBD1 or TRBD2 (6 bases each). The CDR3 contains 15 residues. V dropped 5 bases and J dropped 7 bases, with 21 bases sitting between them. CDR1 is LNHDA and CDR2 is SQIVND in the germline V gene (reference sequence). The full variable domain, rest sourced from reference TRBV19 and TRBJ2-7, is DGGITQSPKYLFRKEGQNVTLSCEQNLNHDAMYWYRQDPGQGLRLIYYSQIVNDFQKGDIAEGYSVSREKKESFPLTVTSAQKNPTAFYLCASSQTGSSTREQYFGPGTRLTVT.

This clone showed up just once. The chain uses TRBV7-2 and TRBJ2-7; 11 nucleotides line up with TRBD2. V lost 5 bases and J lost 4; bases outside the gene matches: 7. This CDR3 has 15 amino acids. CDR1 is SGHTA and CDR2 is FQGNSA in the germline V gene. CDR3 in DNA: TGTGCCAGCAGCCCCACTAGCGGGGGAGGTTACGAGCAGTACTTC. It codes for CASSPTSGGGYEQYF.

This chain links TRBV12-2 with TRBJ2-4; the listed D gene, TRBD2, was not tested against the DNA. TRBV12-2 counts as a pseudogene. CDR3 length equals 16 residues. The CDR3 loop reads CASRHGGPVVKNIQYF. In nucleotides, the CDR3 is TGTGCAAGTCGCCACGGAGGGCCTGTTGTCAAAAACATTCAGTACTTC.

The V call is TRBV7-9, the J call TRBJ1-1, with D possibly TRBD1 on 5 matching bases. This CDR3 spans 15 amino acids. Germline V gives CDR1 SEHNR, CDR2 FQNEAQ (reference sequence). Trimming removed 1 base at V and 7 bases at J, with 16 bases between. The CDR3 nucleotides read TGTGCCAGCAGCTTAGTGTCGGGGGATCATAGTGAAGCTTTCTTT. Its translation is CASSLVSGDHSEAFF.

The genes are TRBV20-1 and TRBJ1-2; D is unresolved. Germline lookup yields CDR1 DFQATT and CDR2 SNEGSKA (reference sequence). This CDR3 contains 11 residues. V lost 2 bases and J 8 bases, leaving 9 bases between the germline ends. CDR3 protein: CSARQARGYTF. DNA for the CDR3: TGCAGTGCTAGACAGGCACGGGGCTACACCTTC.

This chain joins TRBV7-6 and TRBJ2-3, with D possibly TRBD2 on 6 matching bases. Germline assignment: CDR1 SGHVS and CDR2 FNYEAQ. CDR3 length equals 15 residues. The ends were cut back, 5 bases at V and 1 base at J, with 13 bases in the middle. CDR3 amino acids: CASSPRGGGTDTQYF. The CDR3 DNA follows: TGTGCCAGCAGCCCTCGTGGAGGGGGCACAGATACGCAGTATTTT.